This T cell receptor beta chain was sequenced in a study of CD8 T cells in Susac syndrome. After extraction with the RNeasy kit, about 0.45 to 1 ug of the RNA was reverse transcribed using random hexamers. Using its own MiXCR run on the immunoSEQ multiplex PCR reads, TCRdb lists one record per CDR3 protein. The sample has 120,000 to 150,000 distinct CDR3 sequences; approximately 95% are singletons. The CDR3 is made up of 15 amino acids. The J segment lost 6 bases and the V segment lost 6 bases, leaving 10 bases of the junction unmatched. Germline V gene data show CDR1 as SGHDN and CDR2 as FVKESK. The rearrangement links TRBV14 to TRBJ2-7; 11 bases match TRBD2. Sample: CD4+ T cells from PBMCs. This receptor was identified in a human donor with multiple sclerosis. The CDR3 spells CASSPLTSGIVEQYF. DNA of the CDR3: TGTGCCAGCAGTCCTCTGACTAGCGGGATCGTCGAGCAGTACTTC.